Given below is one T cell receptor (beta chain) in context. Its specificity is unknown. These data belong to a study of T cells in narcolepsy. Study background: Healthy controls were enrolled alongside patients with narcolepsy type 1 or type 2.

Method: immunoSEQ multiplex PCR; TCRdb's copy keeps in-frame clones and lacks some. The sample lists about 40,000 clones, approximately 90% occurring once. General study findings and limits: Healthy controls reportedly lacked the autoreactive clonotypes serially found in patients' blood. HCRT-specific and TRIB2-specific autoreactive clonotypes appeared among same-patient CSF and blood CD4+ clonotypes.

CDR1 and CDR2 from the germline V gene are SGHDT and YYEEEE. The CDR3 loop spans 14 amino acids. With 1 base removed from V and 5 bases from J, the gap between germline ends came to 10 bases. This TCR was sampled from a human donor with narcolepsy. Sample: CD45RA- memory CD4+ T cells from PBMCs. V gene TRBV5-6 combines with J gene TRBJ2-1, with D unclear. CDR3 in amino acids: CASSLWSVNNEQFF. The CDR3 region has the DNA TGTGCCAGCAGCTTGTGGTCTGTAAACAATGAGCAGTTCTTC.